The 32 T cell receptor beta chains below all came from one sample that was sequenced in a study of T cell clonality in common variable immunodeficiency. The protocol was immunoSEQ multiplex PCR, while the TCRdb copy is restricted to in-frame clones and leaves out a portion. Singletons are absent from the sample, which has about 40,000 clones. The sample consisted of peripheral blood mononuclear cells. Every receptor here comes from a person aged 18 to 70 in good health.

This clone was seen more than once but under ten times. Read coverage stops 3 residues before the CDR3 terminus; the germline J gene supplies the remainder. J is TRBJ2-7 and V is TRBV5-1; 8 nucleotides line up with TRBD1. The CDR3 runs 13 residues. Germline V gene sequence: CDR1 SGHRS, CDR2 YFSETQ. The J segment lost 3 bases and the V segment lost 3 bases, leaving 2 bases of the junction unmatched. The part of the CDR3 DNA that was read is TGCGCCAGCAGCTGGACAGGGAACTACGAG. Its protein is CASSWTGNYE. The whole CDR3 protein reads CASSWTGNYEQYF.

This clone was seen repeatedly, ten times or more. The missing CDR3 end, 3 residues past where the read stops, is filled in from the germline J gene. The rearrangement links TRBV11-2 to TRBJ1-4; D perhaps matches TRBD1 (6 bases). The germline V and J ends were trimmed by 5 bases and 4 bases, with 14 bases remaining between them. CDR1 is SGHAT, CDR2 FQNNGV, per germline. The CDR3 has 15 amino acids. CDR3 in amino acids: CASSMRQAGNEKLFF. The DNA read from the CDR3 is TGTGCCAGCAGCATGCGACAGGCCGGTAATGAAAAA. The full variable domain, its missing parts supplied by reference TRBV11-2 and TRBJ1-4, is EAGVAQSPRYKIIEKRQSVAFWCNPISGHATLYWYQQILGQGPKLLIQFQNNGVVDDSQLPKDRFSAERLKGVDSTLKIQPAKLEDSAVYLCASSMRQAGNEKLFFGSGTQLSVL.

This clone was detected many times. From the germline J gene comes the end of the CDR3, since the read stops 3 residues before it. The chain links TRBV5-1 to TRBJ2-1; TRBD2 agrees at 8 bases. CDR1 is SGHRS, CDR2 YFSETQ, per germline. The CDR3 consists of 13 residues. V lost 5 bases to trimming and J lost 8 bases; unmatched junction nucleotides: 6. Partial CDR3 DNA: TGCGCCAGCAGGCAGACTAGCGCCGATGAG. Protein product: CASRQTSADE. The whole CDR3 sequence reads CASRQTSADEQFF.

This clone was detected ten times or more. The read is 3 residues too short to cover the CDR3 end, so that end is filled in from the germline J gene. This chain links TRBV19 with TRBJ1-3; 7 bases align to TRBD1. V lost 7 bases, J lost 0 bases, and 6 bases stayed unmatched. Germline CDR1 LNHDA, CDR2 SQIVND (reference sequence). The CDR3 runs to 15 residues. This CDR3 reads CASTRRGFSGNTIYF. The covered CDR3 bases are TGTGCCAGTACCCGCAGGGGGTTCTCTGGAAACACC. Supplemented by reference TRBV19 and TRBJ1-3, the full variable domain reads DGGITQSPKYLFRKEGQNVTLSCEQNLNHDAMYWYRQDPGQGLRLIYYSQIVNDFQKGDIAEGYSVSREKKESFPLTVTSAQKNPTAFYLCASTRRGFSGNTIYFGEGSWLTVV.

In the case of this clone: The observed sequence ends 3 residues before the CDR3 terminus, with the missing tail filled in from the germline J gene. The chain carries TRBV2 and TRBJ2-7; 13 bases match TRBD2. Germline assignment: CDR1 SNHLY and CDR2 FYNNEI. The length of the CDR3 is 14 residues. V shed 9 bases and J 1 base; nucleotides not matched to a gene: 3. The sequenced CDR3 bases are TGTGCCAGACCGGGACTAGCGGGGTCCTACGAG. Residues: CARPGLAGSYE. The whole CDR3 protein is CARPGLAGSYEQYF.

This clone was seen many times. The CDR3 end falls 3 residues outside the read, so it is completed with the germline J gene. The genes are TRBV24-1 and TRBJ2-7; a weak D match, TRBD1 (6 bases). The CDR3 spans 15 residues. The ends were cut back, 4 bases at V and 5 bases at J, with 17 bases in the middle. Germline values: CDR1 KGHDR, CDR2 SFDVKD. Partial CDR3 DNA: TGTGCCACCAGTGACTCCTTACAGGGCCCCAACGAG. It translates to CATSDSLQGPNE. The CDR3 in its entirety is CATSDSLQGPNEQYF.

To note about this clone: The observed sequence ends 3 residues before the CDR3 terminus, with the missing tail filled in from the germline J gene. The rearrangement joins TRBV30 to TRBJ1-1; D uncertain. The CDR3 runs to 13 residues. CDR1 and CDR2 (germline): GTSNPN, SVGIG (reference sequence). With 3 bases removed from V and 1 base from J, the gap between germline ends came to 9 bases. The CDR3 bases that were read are TGTGCCTGGAGACATACACAGAACACTGAA. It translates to CAWRHTQNTE. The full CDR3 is CAWRHTQNTEAFF. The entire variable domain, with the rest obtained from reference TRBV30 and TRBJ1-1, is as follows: SQTIHQWPATLVQPVGSPLSLECTVEGTSNPNLYWYRQAAGRGLQLLFYSVGIGQISSEVPQNLSASRPQDRQFILSSKKLLLSDSGFYLCAWRHTQNTEAFFGQGTRLTVV.

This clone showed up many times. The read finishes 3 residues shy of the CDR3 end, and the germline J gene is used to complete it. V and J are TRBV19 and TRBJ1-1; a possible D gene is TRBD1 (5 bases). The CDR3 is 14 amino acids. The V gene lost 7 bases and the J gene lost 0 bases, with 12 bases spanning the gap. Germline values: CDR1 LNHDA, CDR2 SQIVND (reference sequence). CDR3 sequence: CASISTDMNTEAFF. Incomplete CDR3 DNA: TGTGCCAGTATCTCGACAGACATGAACACTGAA.

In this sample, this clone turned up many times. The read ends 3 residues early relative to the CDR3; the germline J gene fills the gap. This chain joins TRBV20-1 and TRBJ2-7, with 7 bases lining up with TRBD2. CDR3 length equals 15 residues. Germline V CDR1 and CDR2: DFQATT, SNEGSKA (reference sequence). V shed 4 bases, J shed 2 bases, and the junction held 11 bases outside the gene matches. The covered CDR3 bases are TGCAGTGCTACTGCAACTAGCGTACTTACCTACGAG. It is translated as CSATATSVLTYE. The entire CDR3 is CSATATSVLTYEQYF.

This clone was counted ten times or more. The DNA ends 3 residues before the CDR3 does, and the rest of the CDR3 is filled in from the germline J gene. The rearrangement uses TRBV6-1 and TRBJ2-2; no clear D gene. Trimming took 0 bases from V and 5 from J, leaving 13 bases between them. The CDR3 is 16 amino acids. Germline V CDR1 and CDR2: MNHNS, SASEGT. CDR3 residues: CASSEAQGLLTGELFF. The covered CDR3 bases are TGTGCCAGCAGTGAAGCGCAAGGGTTGTTAACCGGGGAG.

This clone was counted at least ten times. Partial CDR3 DNA: TGCGCCAGCAGCTTAGGACTCGTTTTTGGCTACAATGAG. Its protein product is CASSLGLVFGYNE. The CDR3, in full, reads CASSLGLVFGYNEQFF. The rearrangement uses TRBV5-1 and TRBJ2-1, with D tentatively TRBD2 (5 bases). The read falls 3 residues short of the CDR3 end, and the missing part is taken from the germline J gene. CDR1 is SGHRS, CDR2 YFSETQ, per germline. V was clipped by 2 bases and J by 3 bases, with 15 bases between them. The CDR3 has 16 residues.

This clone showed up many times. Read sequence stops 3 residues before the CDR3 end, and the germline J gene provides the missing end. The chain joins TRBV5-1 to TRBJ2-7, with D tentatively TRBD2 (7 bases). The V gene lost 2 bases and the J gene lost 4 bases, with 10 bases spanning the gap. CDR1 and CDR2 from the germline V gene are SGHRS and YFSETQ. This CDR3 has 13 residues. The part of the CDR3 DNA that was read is TGCGCCAGCAGCTTCCGGGGGGCTTACGAG. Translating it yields CASSFRGAYE. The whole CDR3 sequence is CASSFRGAYEQYF.

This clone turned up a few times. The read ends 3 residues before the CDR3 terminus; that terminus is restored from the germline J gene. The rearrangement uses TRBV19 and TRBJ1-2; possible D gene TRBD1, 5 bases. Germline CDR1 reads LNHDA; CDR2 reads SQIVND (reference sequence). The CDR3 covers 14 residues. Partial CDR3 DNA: TGTGCCAGTAGTTTCGGGACTTCATCCAATGAC. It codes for CASSFGTSSND. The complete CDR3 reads CASSFGTSSNDYTF.

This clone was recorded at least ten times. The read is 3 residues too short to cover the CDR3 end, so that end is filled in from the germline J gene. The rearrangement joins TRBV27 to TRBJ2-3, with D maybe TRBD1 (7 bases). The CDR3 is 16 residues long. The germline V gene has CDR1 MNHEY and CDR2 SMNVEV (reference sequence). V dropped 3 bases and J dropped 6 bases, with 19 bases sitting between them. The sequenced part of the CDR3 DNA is TGTGCCAGCAGTTTTCCGACTAGTAGGGGGCCGGATACG. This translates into CASSFPTSRGPDT. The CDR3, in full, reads CASSFPTSRGPDTQYF.

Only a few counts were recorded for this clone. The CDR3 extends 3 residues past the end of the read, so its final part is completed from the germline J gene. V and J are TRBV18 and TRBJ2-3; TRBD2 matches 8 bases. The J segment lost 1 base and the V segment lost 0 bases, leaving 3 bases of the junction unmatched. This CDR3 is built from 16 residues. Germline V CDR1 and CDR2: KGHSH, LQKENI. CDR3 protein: CASSPPAGGGTDTQYF. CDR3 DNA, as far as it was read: TGTGCCAGCTCACCACCGGCGGGGGGCGGCACAGATACG.

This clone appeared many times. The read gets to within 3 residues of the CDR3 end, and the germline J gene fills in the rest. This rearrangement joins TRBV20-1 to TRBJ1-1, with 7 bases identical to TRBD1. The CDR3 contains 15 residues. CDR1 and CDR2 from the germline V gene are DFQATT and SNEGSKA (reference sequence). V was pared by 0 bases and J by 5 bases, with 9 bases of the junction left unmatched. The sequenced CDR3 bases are TGCAGTGCTAGAGATTATAGGCAGGGGGAGACTGAA. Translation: CSARDYRQGETE. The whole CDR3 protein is CSARDYRQGETEAFF.

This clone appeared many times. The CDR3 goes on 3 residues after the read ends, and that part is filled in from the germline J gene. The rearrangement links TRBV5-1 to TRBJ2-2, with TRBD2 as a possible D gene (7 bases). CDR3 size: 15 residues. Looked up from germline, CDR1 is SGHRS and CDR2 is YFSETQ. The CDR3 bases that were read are TGCGCCAGCAGCTTGCTTACCAGGGAGGGGGAAAAG. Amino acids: CASSLLTREGEK. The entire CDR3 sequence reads CASSLLTREGEKLFF.

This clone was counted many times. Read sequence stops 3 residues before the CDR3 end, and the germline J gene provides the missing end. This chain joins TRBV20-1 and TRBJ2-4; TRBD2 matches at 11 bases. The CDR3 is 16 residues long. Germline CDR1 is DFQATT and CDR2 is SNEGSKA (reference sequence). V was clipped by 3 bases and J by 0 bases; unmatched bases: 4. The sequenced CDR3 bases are TGCAGTGCTAGCCTAGCGGGGGGTCTAGCCAAAAACATT. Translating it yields CSASLAGGLAKNI. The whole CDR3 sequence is CSASLAGGLAKNIQYF.

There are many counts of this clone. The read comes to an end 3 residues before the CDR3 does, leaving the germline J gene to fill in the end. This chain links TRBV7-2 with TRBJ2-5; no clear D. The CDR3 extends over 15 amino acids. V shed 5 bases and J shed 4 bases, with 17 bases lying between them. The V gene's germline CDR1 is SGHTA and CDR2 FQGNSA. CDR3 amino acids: CASSHNLGQGETQYF. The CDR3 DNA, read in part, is TGTGCCAGCAGCCACAATTTGGGCCAAGGAGAGACC. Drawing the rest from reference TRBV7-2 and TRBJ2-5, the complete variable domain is GAGVSQSPSNKVTEKGKDVELRCDPISGHTALYWYRQSLGQGLEFLIYFQGNSAPDKSGLPSDRFSAERTGGSVSTLTIQRTQQEDSAVYLCASSHNLGQGETQYFGPGTRLLVL.

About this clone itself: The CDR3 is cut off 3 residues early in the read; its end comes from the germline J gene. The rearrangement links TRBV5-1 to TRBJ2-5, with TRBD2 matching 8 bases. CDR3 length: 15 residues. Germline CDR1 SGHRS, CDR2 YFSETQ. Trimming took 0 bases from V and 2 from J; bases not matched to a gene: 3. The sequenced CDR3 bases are TGCGCCAGCAGCTTGGCGGGGGGGGGTCAAGAGACC. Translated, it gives CASSLAGGGQET. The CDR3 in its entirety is CASSLAGGGQETQYF.

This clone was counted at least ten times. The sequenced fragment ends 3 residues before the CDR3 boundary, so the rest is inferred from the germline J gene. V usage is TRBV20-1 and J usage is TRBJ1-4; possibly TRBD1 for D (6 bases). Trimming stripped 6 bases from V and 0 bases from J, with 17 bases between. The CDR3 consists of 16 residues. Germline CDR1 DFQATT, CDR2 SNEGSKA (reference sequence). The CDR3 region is CSARLWDTATNEKLFF. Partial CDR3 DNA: TGCAGTGCCCGACTCTGGGACACTGCAACTAATGAAAAA.

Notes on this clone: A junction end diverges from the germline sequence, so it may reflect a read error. CDR3 loop: CASSPGQGNEKLFF. The CDR3 bases that were read are TGTGCTAGCAGCCCGGGACAGGGGAATGAAAAG. The J gene is TRBJ2-2, the V gene TRBV7-7; the match to TRBD1 covers 10 bases. Read sequence stops 3 residues before the CDR3 end, and the germline J gene provides the missing end. CDR3 size: 14 residues. Germline-derived CDR1 and CDR2 are SSHAT and FNYEAQ (reference sequence).

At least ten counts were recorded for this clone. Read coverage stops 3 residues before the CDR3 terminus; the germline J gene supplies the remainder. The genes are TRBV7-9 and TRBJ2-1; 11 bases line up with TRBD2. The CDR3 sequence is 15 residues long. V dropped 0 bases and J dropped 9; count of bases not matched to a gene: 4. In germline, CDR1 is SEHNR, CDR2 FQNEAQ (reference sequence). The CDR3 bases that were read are TGTGCCAGCAGCTTAGCAAGCGGGACTAGCGGTGAG. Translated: CASSLASGTSGE. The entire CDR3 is CASSLASGTSGEQFF.

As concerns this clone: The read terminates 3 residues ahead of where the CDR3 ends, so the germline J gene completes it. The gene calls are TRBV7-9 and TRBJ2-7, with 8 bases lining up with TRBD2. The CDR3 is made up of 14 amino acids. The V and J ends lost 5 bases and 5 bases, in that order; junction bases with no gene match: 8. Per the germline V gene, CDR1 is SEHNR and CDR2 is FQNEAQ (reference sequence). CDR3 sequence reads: CASSLSGSSDEQYF. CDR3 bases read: TGTGCCAGCAGCCTGAGCGGGAGTAGCGACGAG.

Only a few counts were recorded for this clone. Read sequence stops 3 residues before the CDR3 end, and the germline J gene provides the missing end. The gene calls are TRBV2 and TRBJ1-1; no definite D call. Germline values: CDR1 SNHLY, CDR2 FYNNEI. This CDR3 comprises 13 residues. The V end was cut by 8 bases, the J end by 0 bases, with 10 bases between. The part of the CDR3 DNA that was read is TGTGCCAGCCTTACAGATATGAACACTGAA. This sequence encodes CASLTDMNTE. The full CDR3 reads CASLTDMNTEAFF. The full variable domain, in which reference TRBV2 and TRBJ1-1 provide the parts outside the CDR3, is EPEVTQTPSHQVTQMGQEVILRCVPISNHLYFYWYRQILGQKVEFLVSFYNNEISEKSEIFDDQFSVERPDGSNFTLKIRSTKLEDSAMYFCASLTDMNTEAFFGQGTRLTVV.

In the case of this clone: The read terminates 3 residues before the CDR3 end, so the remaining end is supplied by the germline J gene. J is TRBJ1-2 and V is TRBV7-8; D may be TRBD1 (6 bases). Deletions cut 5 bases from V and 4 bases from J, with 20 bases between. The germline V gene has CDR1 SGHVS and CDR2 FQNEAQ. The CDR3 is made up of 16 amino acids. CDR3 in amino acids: CASSQNSGGFIYGYTF. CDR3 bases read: TGTGCCAGCAGCCAGAACAGTGGGGGCTTTATCTATGGC.

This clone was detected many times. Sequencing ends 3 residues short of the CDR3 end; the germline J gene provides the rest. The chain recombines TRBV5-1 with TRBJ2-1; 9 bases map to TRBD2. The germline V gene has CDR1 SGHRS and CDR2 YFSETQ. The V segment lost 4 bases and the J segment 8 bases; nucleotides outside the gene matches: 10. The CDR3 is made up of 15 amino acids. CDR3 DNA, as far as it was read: TGCGCCAGCAGCCCCTCTGGCGGGGGGGCCTATGAG. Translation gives CASSPSGGGAYE. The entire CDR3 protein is CASSPSGGGAYEQFF.

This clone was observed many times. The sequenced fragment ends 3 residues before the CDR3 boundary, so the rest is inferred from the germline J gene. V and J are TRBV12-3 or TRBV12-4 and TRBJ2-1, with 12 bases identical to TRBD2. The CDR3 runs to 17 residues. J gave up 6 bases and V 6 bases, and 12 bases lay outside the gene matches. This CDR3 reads CASSLTPLAGGPNEQFF. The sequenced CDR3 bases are TGTGCCAGCAGCCTCACCCCACTAGCGGGGGGCCCCAATGAG.

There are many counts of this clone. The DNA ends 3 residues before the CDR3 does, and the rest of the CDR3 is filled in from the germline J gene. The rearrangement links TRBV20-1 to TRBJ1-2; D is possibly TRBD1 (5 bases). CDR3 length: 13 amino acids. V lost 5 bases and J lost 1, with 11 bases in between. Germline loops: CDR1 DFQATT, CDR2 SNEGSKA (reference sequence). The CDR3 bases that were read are TGCAGTGCTGTTGACAGACTTAACTATGGC. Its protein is CSAVDRLNYG. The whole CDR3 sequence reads CSAVDRLNYGYTF.

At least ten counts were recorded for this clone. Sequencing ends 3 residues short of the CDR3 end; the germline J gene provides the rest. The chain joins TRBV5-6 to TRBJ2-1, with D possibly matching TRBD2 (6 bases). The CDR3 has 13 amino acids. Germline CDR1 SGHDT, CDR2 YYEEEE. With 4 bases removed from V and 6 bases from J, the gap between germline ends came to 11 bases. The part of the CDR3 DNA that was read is TGTGCCAGCAGCCCCGGGACTTTCAATGAG. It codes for CASSPGTFNE. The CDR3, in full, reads CASSPGTFNEQFF.

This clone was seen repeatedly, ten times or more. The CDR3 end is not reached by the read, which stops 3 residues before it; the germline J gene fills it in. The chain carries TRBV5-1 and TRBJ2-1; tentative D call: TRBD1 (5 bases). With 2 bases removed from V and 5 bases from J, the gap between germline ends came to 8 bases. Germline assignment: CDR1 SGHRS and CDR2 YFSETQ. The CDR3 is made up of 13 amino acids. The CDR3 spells CASSFLGDNEQFF. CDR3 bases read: TGCGCCAGCAGCTTCTTAGGGGACAATGAG. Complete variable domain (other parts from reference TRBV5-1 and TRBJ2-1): KAGVTQTPRYLIKTRGQQVTLSCSPISGHRSVSWYQQTPGQGLQFLFEYFSETQRNKGNFPGRFSGRQFSNSRSEMNVSTLELGDSALYLCASSFLGDNEQFFGPGTRLTVL.

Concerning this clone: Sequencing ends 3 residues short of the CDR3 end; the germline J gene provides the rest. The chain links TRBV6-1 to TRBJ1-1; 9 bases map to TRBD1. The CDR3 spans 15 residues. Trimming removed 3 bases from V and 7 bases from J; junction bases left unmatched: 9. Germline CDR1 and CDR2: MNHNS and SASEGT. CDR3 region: CASSEATGGGIEAFF. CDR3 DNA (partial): TGTGCCAGCAGTGAGGCGACAGGGGGAGGAATTGAA.